These 11 T cell receptor beta chains were all obtained from the same sample, sequenced in a study of patients and donors after allogeneic stem cell transplantation. In TCRdb, the RT-PCR reads were re-called with MiXCR into one record per CDR3 protein. Among 920,000 or so distinct CDR3 sequences listed, over 15% were seen once. Sequenced input: blood, either unsorted or a sorted T cell fraction (not recorded which). The receptors shown here come from a human donor who was either an allogeneic HSCT recipient or a stem cell or donor lymphocyte infusion donor (not recorded which). It is not recorded whose cells these are; they may come from a transplant donor.

This clonotype was seen repeatedly, ten times or more. The J gene is TRBJ2-5, the V gene TRBV7-9; no clear D. CDR1 is SEHNR, CDR2 FQNEAQ, per germline (reference sequence). V gave up 2 bases and J gave up 4 bases, with 8 bases separating them. The CDR3 is made up of 13 amino acids. The chain's CDR3 is CASSLYVGETQYF. Here the CDR3 DNA reads TGTGCCAGCAGCTTATACGTAGGAGAGACCCAGTACTTC.

This rearrangement joins TRBV6-5 to TRBJ2-1, with D possibly being TRBD2 (7 bases). The CDR3 contains 15 residues. Per the germline V gene, CDR1 is MNHEY and CDR2 is SVGAGI. The V gene lost 2 bases and the J gene lost 2 bases, with 10 bases spanning the gap. The CDR3, as DNA: TGTGCCAGCAGTTACACGGGGGGCACCTACAATGAGCAGTTCTTC. Translation gives CASSYTGGTYNEQFF.

This clonotype was recorded a few times. The chain uses TRBV15 and TRBJ2-1, with D possibly matching TRBD1 (5 bases). CDR1 and CDR2 (germline): LNHNV, YYDKDF (reference sequence). The CDR3 runs 14 residues. Deletions cut 0 bases from V and 3 bases from J, with 6 bases between. CDR3 loop: CATSREDNYNEQFF. Written as DNA, the CDR3 is TGTGCCACCAGCAGAGAGGACAACTACAATGAGCAGTTCTTC.

The chain uses TRBV20-1 and TRBJ1-2; a weak D match, TRBD1 (5 bases). This CDR3 has 13 amino acids. Trimming left V 4 bases short and J 4 bases short, with 13 bases between. Germline V gene lookup returns CDR1 DFQATT and CDR2 SNEGSKA (reference sequence). The CDR3 loop is CSAIPGTAYGYTF. The DNA for the CDR3 is TGCAGTGCTATTCCCGGGACGGCCTATGGCTACACCTTC.

The chain is built from TRBV20-1 and TRBJ2-4; D is possibly TRBD1 (5 bases). Trimming stripped 0 bases from V and 8 bases from J, with 14 bases between. Germline CDR1 DFQATT, CDR2 SNEGSKA (reference sequence). The CDR3 runs to 14 residues. CDR3 protein: CSARDHQGLDIQYF. The CDR3 nucleotides are TGCAGTGCTAGAGATCATCAGGGTTTGGACATTCAGTACTTC.

This chain connects TRBV21-1 to TRBJ1-6; the DNA was not used to check the table's D call, TRBD1. TRBV21-1 constitutes a pseudogene. CDR3 length equals 18 residues. CDR3 nucleotides: TGTGCCAGCAGCAATCCAATGACAGGGGTGCTCTATAATTCACCCCTCCACTTT. Protein sequence: CASSNPMTGVLYNSPLHF.

The chain is built from TRBV29-1 and TRBJ1-2; 8 bases are a match to TRBD1. From germline, CDR1 is SQVTM and CDR2 ANQGSEA. J was trimmed by 8 bases and V by 6 bases; bases with no gene match: 11. The CDR3 covers 13 residues. This CDR3 is CSVREQGGRGYTF. The CDR3 nucleotides are TGCAGCGTGAGAGAACAGGGGGGAAGGGGCTACACCTTC.

This rearrangement joins TRBV12-3 or TRBV12-4 to TRBJ1-1; D unresolved. The ends were cut back, 2 bases at V and 4 bases at J, with 11 bases in the middle. The CDR3 has 14 amino acids. CDR3 DNA sequence: TGTGCCAGCAGTTTAAGACAATGGCTCACTGAAGCTTTCTTT. It yields the protein CASSLRQWLTEAFF.

This clonotype came up many times. J is TRBJ2-5 and V is TRBV12-3 or TRBV12-4; TRBD2 aligns across 7 bases. V lost 3 bases and J lost 1; bases outside the gene matches: 8. The CDR3 spans 16 residues. The CDR3 region is CASSLGGRTVQETQYF. As DNA, the CDR3 is TGTGCCAGCAGTTTGGGAGGGAGGACCGTCCAAGAGACCCAGTACTTC.

This chain connects TRBV2 to TRBJ1-3; maybe TRBD1 (6 bases). The germline V and J ends were trimmed by 3 bases and 4 bases, with 13 bases remaining between them. Germline CDR1 SNHLY, CDR2 FYNNEI. The CDR3 extends over 15 amino acids. The CDR3 nucleotides are TGTGCCAGCAGTGATACCGGGCAGGGGGGAAACACCATATATTTT. This encodes CASSDTGQGGNTIYF.

This clonotype was counted only a few times. The chain combines TRBV10-3 with TRBJ2-1; 9 nucleotides align to TRBD1. This CDR3 contains 14 residues. V dropped 2 bases and J dropped 7; count of bases not matched to a gene: 3. The germline gives CDR1 ENHRY, CDR2 SYGVKD. CDR3 in DNA: TGTGCCATCAGTGAGCCACAGGGGGCAAATGAGCAGTTCTTC. It codes for CAISEPQGANEQFF.